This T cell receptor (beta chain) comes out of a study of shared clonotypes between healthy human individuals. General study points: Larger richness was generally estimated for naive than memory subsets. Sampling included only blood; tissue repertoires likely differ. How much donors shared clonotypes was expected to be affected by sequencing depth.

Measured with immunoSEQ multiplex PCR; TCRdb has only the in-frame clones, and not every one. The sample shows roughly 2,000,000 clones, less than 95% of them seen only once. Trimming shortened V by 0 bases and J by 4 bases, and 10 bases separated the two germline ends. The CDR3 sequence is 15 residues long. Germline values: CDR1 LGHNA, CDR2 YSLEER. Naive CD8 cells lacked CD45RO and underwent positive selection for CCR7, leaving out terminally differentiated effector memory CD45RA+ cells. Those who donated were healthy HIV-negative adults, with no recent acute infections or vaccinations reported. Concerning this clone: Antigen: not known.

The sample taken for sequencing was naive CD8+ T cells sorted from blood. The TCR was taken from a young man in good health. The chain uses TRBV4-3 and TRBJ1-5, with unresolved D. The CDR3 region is CASSQDRAGNQPQHF. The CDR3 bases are TGCGCCAGCAGCCAAGATCGCGCGGGGAATCAGCCCCAGCATTTT.